This is a list of T cell receptor beta chains from one sample in a study of monozygotic twins with inflammatory bowel disease. After re-calling the 5' RACE reads, TCRdb lists one entry per CDR3 protein, DNA absent. This repertoire includes approximately 380,000 distinct CDR3 sequences. The source material was blood. These receptors all come from a human donor with ulcerative colitis or Crohn's disease, or a healthy co-twin of an affected twin (not recorded which). Both conserved end residues are part of each CDR3. Fields, in order: V gene, J gene, CDR3 protein.

TRBV7-2	TRBJ1-5	CASSSQGTPPNQPQHF
TRBV27	TRBJ2-7	CASTPGHRSMEQYF
TRBV5-4	TRBJ2-5	CASSLVGGRAGETQYF
TRBV4-2	TRBJ1-4	CASSQDGGDNEKLFF
TRBV5-1	TRBJ2-7	CASSQQTVGQPVAYERYF
TRBV29-1	TRBJ2-5	CSVAMGQETQYF
TRBV5-1	TRBJ2-3	CASSLERTLDTQYF
TRBV5-1	TRBJ2-7	CASRIRDRGQYEQYF
TRBV5-6	TRBJ1-4	CASSPPGQANEKLFF
TRBV4-3	TRBJ2-3	CASSQKITGTGGFTDTQYF